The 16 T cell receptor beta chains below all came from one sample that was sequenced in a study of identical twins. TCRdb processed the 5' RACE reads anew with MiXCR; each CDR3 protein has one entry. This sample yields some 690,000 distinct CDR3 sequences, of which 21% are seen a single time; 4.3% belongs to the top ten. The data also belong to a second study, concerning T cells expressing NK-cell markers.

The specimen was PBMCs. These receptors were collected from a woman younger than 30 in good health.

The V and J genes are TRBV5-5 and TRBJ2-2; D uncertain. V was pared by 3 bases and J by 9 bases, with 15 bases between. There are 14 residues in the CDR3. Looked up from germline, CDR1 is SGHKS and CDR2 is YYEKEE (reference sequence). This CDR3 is CASSSGFLCWELFF. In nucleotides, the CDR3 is TGTGCCAGCAGCTCCGGTTTTCTCTGCTGGGAGCTGTTTTTT. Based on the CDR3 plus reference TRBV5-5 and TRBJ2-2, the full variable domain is DAGVTQSPTHLIKTRGQQVTLRCSPISGHKSVSWYQQVLGQGPQFIFQYYEKEERGRGNFPDRFSARQFPNYSSELNVNALLLGDSALYLCASSSGFLCWELFFGEGSRLTVL.

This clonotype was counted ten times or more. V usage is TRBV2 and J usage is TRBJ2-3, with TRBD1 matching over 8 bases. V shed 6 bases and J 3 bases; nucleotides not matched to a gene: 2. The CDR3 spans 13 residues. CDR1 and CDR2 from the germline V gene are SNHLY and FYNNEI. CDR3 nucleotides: TGTGCCAGCAGCGGACAGGGAACAGATACGCAGTATTTT. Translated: CASSGQGTDTQYF.

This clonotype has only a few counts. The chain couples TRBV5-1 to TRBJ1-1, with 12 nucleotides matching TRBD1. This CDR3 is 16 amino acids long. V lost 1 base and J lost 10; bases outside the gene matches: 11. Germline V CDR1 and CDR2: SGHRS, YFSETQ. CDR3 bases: TGCGCCAGCAGCTTGCACGGGACAGGGGGCGATGAAAGAGCTTTCTTT. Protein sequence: CASSLHGTGGDERAFF.

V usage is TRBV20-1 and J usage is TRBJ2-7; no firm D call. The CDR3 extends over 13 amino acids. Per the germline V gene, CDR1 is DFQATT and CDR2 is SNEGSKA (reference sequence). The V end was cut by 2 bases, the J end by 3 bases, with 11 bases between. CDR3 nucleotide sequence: TGCAGTGCTAGATATGGCTTAAACTACGAGCAGTACTTC. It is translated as CSARYGLNYEQYF.

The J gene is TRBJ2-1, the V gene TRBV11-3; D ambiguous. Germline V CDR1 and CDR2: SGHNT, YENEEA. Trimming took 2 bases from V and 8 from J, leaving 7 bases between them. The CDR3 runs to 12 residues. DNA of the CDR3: TGTGCCAGCAGCTTAAAGAAGGATGAGCAGTTCTTC. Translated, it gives CASSLKKDEQFF.

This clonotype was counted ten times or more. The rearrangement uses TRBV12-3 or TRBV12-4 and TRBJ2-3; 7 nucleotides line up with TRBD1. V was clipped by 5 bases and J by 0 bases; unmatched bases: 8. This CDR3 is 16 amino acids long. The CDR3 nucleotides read TGTGCCAGCAGTAAAACAGGGGAAACTAGCACAGATACGCAGTATTTT. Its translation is CASSKTGETSTDTQYF.

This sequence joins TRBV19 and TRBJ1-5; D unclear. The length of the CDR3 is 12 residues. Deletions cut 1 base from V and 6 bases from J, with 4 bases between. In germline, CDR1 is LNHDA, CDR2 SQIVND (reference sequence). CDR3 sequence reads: CASSIGGQPQHF. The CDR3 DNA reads TGTGCCAGTAGTATAGGTGGTCAGCCCCAGCATTTT.

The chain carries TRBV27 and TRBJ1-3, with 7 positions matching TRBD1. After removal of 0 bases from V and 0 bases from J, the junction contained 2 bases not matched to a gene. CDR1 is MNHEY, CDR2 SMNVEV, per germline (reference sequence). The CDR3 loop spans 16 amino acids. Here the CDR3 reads CASSLSWDSSGNTIYF. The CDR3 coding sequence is TGTGCCAGCAGTTTATCGTGGGACAGCTCTGGAAACACCATATATTTT.

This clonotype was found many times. The CDR3, as DNA: TGTGCCTGGAGTGAGGGGGAGGCCGGGGAGCTGTTTTTT. This encodes CAWSEGEAGELFF. V and J are TRBV30 and TRBJ2-2, with D perhaps TRBD1 or TRBD2 (6 bases each). In germline, CDR1 is GTSNPN, CDR2 SVGIG (reference sequence). Trimming pared 1 base from V and 6 bases from J, leaving 9 bases between. There are 13 residues in the CDR3.

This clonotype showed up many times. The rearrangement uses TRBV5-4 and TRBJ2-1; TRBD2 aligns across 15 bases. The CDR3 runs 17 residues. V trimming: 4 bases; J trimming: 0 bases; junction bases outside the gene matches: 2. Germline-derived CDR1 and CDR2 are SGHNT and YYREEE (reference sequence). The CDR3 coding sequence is TGTGCCAGCAGCCGGGGACTAGCGGGGGGCTCCTACAATGAGCAGTTCTTC. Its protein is CASSRGLAGGSYNEQFF. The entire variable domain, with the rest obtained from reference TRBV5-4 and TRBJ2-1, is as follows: ETGVTQSPTHLIKTRGQQVTLRCSSQSGHNTVSWYQQALGQGPQFIFQYYREEENGRGNFPPRFSGLQFPNYSSELNVNALELDDSALYLCASSRGLAGGSYNEQFFGPGTRLTVL.

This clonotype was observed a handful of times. CDR3 bases: TGTGCCTGGAGTGAAGGATCTGGCTACACCTTC. This sequence encodes CAWSEGSGYTF. The V and J genes are TRBV30 and TRBJ1-2; D is ambiguous. This CDR3 is built from 11 residues. V shed 1 base and J shed 7 bases, with 7 bases lying between them. The germline V gene encodes CDR1 GTSNPN and CDR2 SVGIG (reference sequence).

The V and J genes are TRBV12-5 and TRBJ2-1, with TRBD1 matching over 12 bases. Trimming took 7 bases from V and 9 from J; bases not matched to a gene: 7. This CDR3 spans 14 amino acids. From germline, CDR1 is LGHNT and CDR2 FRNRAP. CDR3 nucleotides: TGTGCTAGTGCCATGGGACAGGGGGCTCGTGAGCAGTTCTTC. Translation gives CASAMGQGAREQFF.

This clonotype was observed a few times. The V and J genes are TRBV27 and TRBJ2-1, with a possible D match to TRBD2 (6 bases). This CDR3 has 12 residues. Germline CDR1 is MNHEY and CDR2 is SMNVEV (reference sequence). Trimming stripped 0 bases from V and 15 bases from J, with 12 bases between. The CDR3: CASSLSSGGLFF. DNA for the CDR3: TGTGCCAGCAGTTTATCCTCCGGGGGACTGTTCTTC.

The CDR3 region has the DNA TGTGCCAGTAGTTGGCGGATAGCGGGAGCGACCTACAATGAGCAGTTCTTC. Translated, it gives CASSWRIAGATYNEQFF. The V and J genes are TRBV19 and TRBJ2-1, with TRBD2 matching 9 bases. J gave up 2 bases and V 5 bases, and 10 bases lay outside the gene matches. Germline V gene sequence: CDR1 LNHDA, CDR2 SQIVND (reference sequence). This CDR3 contains 17 residues.

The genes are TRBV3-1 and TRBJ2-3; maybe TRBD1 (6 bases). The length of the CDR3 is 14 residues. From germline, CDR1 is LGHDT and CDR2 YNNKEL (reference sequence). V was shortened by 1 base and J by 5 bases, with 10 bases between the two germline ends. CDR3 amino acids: CASSQVWDKDTQYF. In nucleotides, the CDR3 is TGTGCCAGCAGCCAAGTGTGGGACAAAGATACGCAGTATTTT.

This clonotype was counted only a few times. The CDR3 DNA reads TGTGCCAGCAGCAACGGGGGTCGCTACGAGCAGTACTTC. It is translated as CASSNGGRYEQYF. The chain carries TRBV7-9 and TRBJ2-7, with D possibly matching TRBD2 (6 bases). Trimming removed 5 bases from V and 3 bases from J, with 11 bases in between. The CDR3 runs 13 residues. Germline CDR1 is SEHNR and CDR2 is FQNEAQ (reference sequence).